Listed below are T cell receptor beta chains from one sample, sequenced in a study of PD-L1 blockade in urothelial cancer. Sequencing used immunoSEQ multiplex PCR; TCRdb keeps in-frame clones, though not all of them. The sample includes approximately 88,000 clones, 84% of them seen just once. Specimen: PBMCs, collected around atezolizumab (anti-PD-L1) treatment. Receptors originate from a man aged 60 to 69 with urothelial cancer. Both conserved end residues are part of each CDR3. D genes are given only for firm matches. Clone size is not always given. Where it is, it says once, few, many or a class for expanded clones.

abundance	j_gene	d_gene	v_gene	CDR3aa	CDR3nt
NA	TRBJ2-3	TRBD2	TRBV5-1	CASSLGSSGTPDTQYF	TGCGCCAGCAGCTTGGGATCTAGCGGGACTCCGGATACGCAGTATTTT
NA	TRBJ2-7	TRBD1	TRBV7-2	CASSRDRGSYEQYF	TGTGCCAGCAGCCGGGACAGGGGCTCCTACGAGCAGTACTTC
NA	TRBJ1-2	NA	TRBV4-1	CASSQARLEGYTF	TGCGCCAGCAGCCAGGCCCGACTGGAGGGCTACACCTTC
NA	TRBJ1-2	TRBD1	TRBV19	CASSISLSTGGIGYTF	TGTGCCAGTAGTATATCCCTCTCGACAGGGGGCATCGGCTACACCTTC
NA	TRBJ1-6	TRBD1	TRBV27	CASRIGQGNSPLHF	TGTGCCAGCAGAATAGGACAGGGCAATTCACCCCTCCACTTT
NA	TRBJ1-2	NA	TRBV11-2	CASSQGASFSYGYTF	TGTGCCAGCAGCCAAGGGGCCAGTTTCAGCTATGGCTACACCTTC
NA	TRBJ2-7	TRBD1	TRBV5-1	CASSRRTGINYEQYF	TGCGCCAGCAGCCGGCGGACAGGGATAAACTACGAGCAGTACTTC
NA	TRBJ2-7	NA	TRBV5-1	CASSPQPGEAYEQYF	TGCGCCAGCAGCCCTCAACCCGGAGAGGCCTACGAGCAGTACTTC
NA	TRBJ2-1	NA	TRBV21-1	CASSKVAGGPARDYNEQFF	TGTGCCAGCAGCAAAGTAGCGGGAGGGCCTGCCCGGGACTACAATGAGCAGTTCTTC
NA	TRBJ1-4	TRBD1	TRBV5-1	CASSQQGASNEKLFF	TGCGCCAGCAGCCAACAGGGGGCCTCTAATGAAAAACTGTTTTTT
NA	TRBJ1-2	TRBD1	TRBV30	CAWSEVPGRGLGYTF	TGTGCCTGGAGTGAGGTCCCGGGCAGGGGGCTCGGCTACACCTTC
NA	TRBJ1-2	TRBD1	TRBV4-3	CASSQVLQGAAYGYTF	TGCGCCAGCAGCCAAGTACTCCAGGGGGCTGCCTATGGCTACACCTTC
NA	TRBJ1-1	TRBD1	TRBV30	CAWSSWRGHTEAFF	TGTGCCTGGAGTTCGTGGAGGGGGCACACTGAAGCTTTCTTT
NA	TRBJ2-2	TRBD2	TRBV7-7	CASSLEAGGPHGELFF	TGTGCCAGCAGCTTAGAAGCGGGAGGGCCCCACGGGGAGCTGTTTTTT
NA	TRBJ1-5	NA	TRBV29-1	CSVDQGSNQPQHF	TGCAGCGTCGATCAGGGTAGCAATCAGCCCCAGCATTTT
NA	TRBJ1-2	TRBD1	TRBV7-8	CASSLDRGTGVGYTF	TGTGCCAGCAGCTTAGACCGAGGGACAGGGGTTGGCTACACCTTC
few	TRBJ1-5	TRBD1	TRBV4-1	CASSQDGTGGGQPQHF	TGCGCCAGCAGCCAAGACGGGACAGGGGGCGGTCAGCCCCAGCATTTT
NA	TRBJ2-7	TRBD1	TRBV5-1	CASSQTGTGSFRSYEQYF	TGCGCCAGCAGCCAGACCGGGACAGGGAGTTTTCGTTCCTACGAGCAGTACTTC
few	TRBJ2-3	NA	TRBV2	CASSAQRSPDTQYF	TGTGCCAGCAGTGCCCAGCGTAGCCCAGATACGCAGTATTTT
NA	TRBJ2-5	NA	TRBV7-7	CASSLGHQETQYF	TGTGCCAGCAGCTTAGGGCATCAAGAGACCCAGTACTTC
NA	TRBJ2-1	TRBD2	TRBV5-6	CASSPYPAGGNEQFF	TGTGCCAGCAGCCCCTACCCCGCGGGGGGCAATGAGCAGTTCTTC
NA	TRBJ1-2	TRBD1	TRBV7-2	CASSGSGTVGYGYTF	TGTGCCAGCAGCGGTTCCGGGACAGTGGGCTATGGCTACACCTTC
NA	TRBJ2-7	NA	TRBV11-2	CASSLGLGASEQYF	TGTGCCAGCAGCTTAGGTCTGGGAGCAAGCGAGCAGTACTTC
NA	TRBJ1-2	NA	TRBV2	CASSEARVGGYTF	TGTGCCAGCAGTGAAGCCAGGGTTGGTGGCTACACCTTC
NA	TRBJ2-7	TRBD2	TRBV4-1	CASSQGLAANYEQYF	TGCGCCAGCAGCCAGGGACTAGCGGCCAACTACGAGCAGTACTTC
NA	TRBJ1-2	NA	TRBV4-1	CASSQDGVPSGGYIF	TGCGCCAGCAGCCAAGACGGCGTCCCTTCGGGTGGCTACATCTTC
NA	TRBJ2-7	TRBD1	TRBV28	CASSTPTRQGEF	TGTGCCAGCAGCACACCCACCCGACAGGGAGAATTC
NA	TRBJ2-3	TRBD2	TRBV19	CASSGRGADTQYF	TGTGCCAGTTCGGGCCGGGGGGCAGATACGCAGTATTTT
NA	TRBJ2-1	TRBD2	TRBV6-1	CASSEGLANALPYNEQFF	TGTGCCAGCAGTGAGGGACTAGCGAACGCCCTCCCCTACAATGAGCAGTTCTTC
NA	TRBJ2-7	NA	TRBV7-6	CASSSLKVVGPHEQYF	TGTGCCAGCAGCTCCCTTAAGGTGGTGGGGCCCCACGAGCAGTACTTC
NA	TRBJ1-1	NA	TRBV5-6	CASSREPTNTEAFF	TGTGCCAGCAGCCGGGAGCCAACGAACACTGAAGCTTTCTTT
NA	TRBJ2-7	TRBD2	TRBV20-1	CSASGGVEQYF	TGCAGTGCTAGCGGGGGGGTGGAGCAGTACTTC
once	TRBJ1-1	NA	TRBV19	CASSSGTYQKTEAFF	TGTGCCAGTAGTAGTGGTACATACCAAAAAACTGAAGCTTTCTTT
NA	TRBJ2-7	TRBD2	TRBV4-1	CASSQGSSGGPSYEQYF	TGCGCCAGCAGCCAGGGGTCTAGCGGGGGCCCCTCCTACGAGCAGTACTTC
once	TRBJ1-2	NA	TRBV28	CASSLQGRVNGYTF	TGTGCCAGCAGTTTACAGGGGAGGGTCAATGGCTACACCTTC
NA	TRBJ2-1	TRBD2	TRBV19	CASSIIPGSGGANEQFF	TGTGCCAGTAGTATAATCCCGGGGAGCGGGGGGGCCAATGAGCAGTTCTTC
NA	TRBJ2-2	TRBD1	TRBV25-1	CASTGQGPTGELFF	TGTGCCAGCACGGGACAGGGCCCCACCGGGGAGCTGTTTTTT
NA	TRBJ1-2	TRBD1	TRBV6-5	CASSSLTGDYGYTF	TGTGCCAGCAGTTCCTTGACAGGGGACTATGGCTACACCTTC
once	TRBJ1-2	NA	TRBV29-1	CSVDGGVHYGYTF	TGCAGCGTTGATGGAGGGGTCCACTATGGCTACACCTTC
NA	TRBJ2-3	NA	TRBV19	CASSIIPGAPDTQYF	TGTGCCAGTAGTATTATACCAGGGGCACCAGATACGCAGTATTTT
NA	TRBJ1-2	NA	TRBV28	CASSSLYYGYTF	TGTGCCAGCAGTTCCCTTTACTATGGCTACACCTTC
NA	TRBJ1-2	NA	TRBV19	CASSTDLTGTLYGYTF	TGTGCCAGTAGTACCGATCTGACAGGAACTCTCTATGGCTACACCTTC
NA	TRBJ2-5	TRBD1	TRBV5-1	CASSIGTGYQETQYF	TGCGCCAGCAGCATTGGGACAGGGTACCAAGAGACCCAGTACTTC
NA	TRBJ2-2	NA	TRBV30	CAWSVWQGGNTGELFF	TGTGCCTGGAGTGTATGGCAGGGGGGGAACACCGGGGAGCTGTTTTTT
NA	TRBJ2-5	NA	TRBV6-1	CASSVSRGSIQETQYF	TGTGCCAGCAGTGTATCGAGGGGGAGCATCCAAGAGACCCAGTACTTC
NA	TRBJ2-3	NA	TRBV18	CASSPPTGGGTDTQYF	TGTGCCAGCTCACCACCGACCGGGGGAGGAACAGATACGCAGTATTTT
NA	TRBJ1-3	NA	TRBV6-5	CASTLDSPGNTIYF	TGTGCCAGCACCTTAGACAGCCCTGGAAACACCATATATTTT
NA	TRBJ2-7	NA	TRBV7-8	CASSLGKNSISEEQYF	TGTGCCAGCAGCTTAGGTAAAAACTCTATCTCTGAGGAGCAGTACTTC
NA	TRBJ2-7	TRBD1	TRBV6-5	CASSYAGGAYEQYF	TGTGCCAGCAGTTATGCAGGGGGCGCGTACGAGCAGTACTTC
NA	TRBJ1-2	NA	TRBV19	CASSIGQGYGYTF	TGTGCCAGTAGTATAGGGCAGGGCTATGGCTACACCTTC
NA	TRBJ2-5	TRBD2	TRBV9	CASSVGTRWETQYF	TGTGCCAGCAGCGTCGGGACTAGGTGGGAGACCCAGTACTTC
few	TRBJ1-2	NA	TRBV10-3	CAINQGNYGYTF	TGTGCCATCAACCAGGGGAACTATGGCTACACCTTC
NA	TRBJ1-2	NA	TRBV18	CASSPRRSEAIYGYTF	TGTGCCAGCTCACCAAGGAGGAGCGAGGCAATATATGGCTACACCTTC
NA	TRBJ1-4	NA	TRBV19	CASSIDRSTNEKLFF	TGTGCCAGTAGTATTGATAGATCAACTAATGAAAAACTGTTTTTT
NA	TRBJ1-1	TRBD1	TRBV10-1	CASSEGIQGANTEAFF	TGCGCCAGCAGTGAGGGAATACAGGGGGCTAACACTGAAGCTTTCTTT